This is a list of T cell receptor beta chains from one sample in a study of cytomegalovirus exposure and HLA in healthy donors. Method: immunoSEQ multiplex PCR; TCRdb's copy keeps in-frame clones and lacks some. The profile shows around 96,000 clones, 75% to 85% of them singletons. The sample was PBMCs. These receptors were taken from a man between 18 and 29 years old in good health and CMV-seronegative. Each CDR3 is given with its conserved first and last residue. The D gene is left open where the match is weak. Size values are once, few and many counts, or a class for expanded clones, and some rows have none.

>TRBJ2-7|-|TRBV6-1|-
TGTGCCAGCACGTCGACAGAGGCCTACGAGCAGTACTTC
CASTSTEAYEQYF
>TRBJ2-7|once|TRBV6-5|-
TGTGCCAGCAGTTACGTAGGGGGTAGCTCCTACGAGCAGTACTTC
CASSYVGGSSYEQYF
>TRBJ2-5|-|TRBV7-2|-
TGTGCCAGCAGCCAAAACCTTGGGCTAGAGACCCAGTACTTC
CASSQNLGLETQYF
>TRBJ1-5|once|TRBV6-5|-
TGTGCCAGCAGTTACTCGGGCAGTCACAATCAGCCCCAGCATTTT
CASSYSGSHNQPQHF
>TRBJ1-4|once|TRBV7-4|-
TGTGCCAGCAGCTTAAGTCGGGGACTAGATAAGGCTGAAAAACTGTTTTTT
CASSLSRGLDKAEKLFF
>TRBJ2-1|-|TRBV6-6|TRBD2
TGTGCCAGCAGTTACTCTACTAGCGGGGGGATGGATGAGCAGTTCTTC
CASSYSTSGGMDEQFF
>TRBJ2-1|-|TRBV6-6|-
TGTGCCAGCAGTTACATTCTCAATGAGCAGTTCTTC
CASSYILNEQFF
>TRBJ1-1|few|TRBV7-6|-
TGTGCCAGCAGCTTCGGGTTTACTAACACTGAAGCTTTCTTT
CASSFGFTNTEAFF
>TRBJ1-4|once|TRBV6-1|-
TGTGCCAGCAGCCCCGGGACAACAGAAAAACTGTTTTTT
CASSPGTTEKLFF
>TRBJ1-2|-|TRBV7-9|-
TGTGCCAGCAGCTTAGGAGACAGACTCTATGGCTACACCTTC
CASSLGDRLYGYTF
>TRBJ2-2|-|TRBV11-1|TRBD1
TGTGCCAGCAGCTATGGACAGGGGACCGGGGAGCTGTTTTTT
CASSYGQGTGELFF
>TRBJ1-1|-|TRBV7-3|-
TGTGCCAGCAGCTCCCTCCCGGGTATGAACACTGAAGCTTTCTTT
CASSSLPGMNTEAFF
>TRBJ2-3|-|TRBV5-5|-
TGTGCCAGCAGCTCCGGTCTTAACACAGATACGCAGTATTTT
CASSSGLNTDTQYF
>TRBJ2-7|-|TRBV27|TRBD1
TGTGCCAGCAGTTTTTCCGGGACAGGACCCTACGAGCAGTACTTC
CASSFSGTGPYEQYF
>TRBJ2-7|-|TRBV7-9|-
TGTGCCAGCAGCTTAGGTATTCTCGACGAGCAGTACTTC
CASSLGILDEQYF